This TCR beta chain derives from a study of shared clonotypes between healthy human individuals. The V and J ends lost 0 bases and 5 bases respectively, with 13 bases between them. The CDR3 extends over 15 amino acids. Germline V CDR1 and CDR2: ENHRY, SYGVKD. Study-wide points: Donor clonotype sharing was expected to depend on sequencing depth.

As for this clone: The antigen remains undetermined.

Only Caucasian adults living in Nashville, Tennessee made up the donor group. Sequencing on ten immunoSEQ deep assay plates was performed for unsorted PBMC DNA. Clones were sequenced by immunoSEQ multiplex PCR, and TCRdb holds only the in-frame ones, with some missing. The sample lists some 490,000 clones, approximately 78% occurring once. This sequence originates from a woman aged 40 to 49 in good health. Some clones in this sample may be carry-over from other donors' samples. Material for sequencing was PBMCs. The J gene is TRBJ2-5, the V gene TRBV10-3, with D perhaps matching TRBD2 (6 bases). The CDR3 region is CAISESSREWETQYF. The CDR3 DNA sequence: TGTGCCATCAGTGAGTCGAGTCGGGAGTGGGAGACCCAGTACTTC.